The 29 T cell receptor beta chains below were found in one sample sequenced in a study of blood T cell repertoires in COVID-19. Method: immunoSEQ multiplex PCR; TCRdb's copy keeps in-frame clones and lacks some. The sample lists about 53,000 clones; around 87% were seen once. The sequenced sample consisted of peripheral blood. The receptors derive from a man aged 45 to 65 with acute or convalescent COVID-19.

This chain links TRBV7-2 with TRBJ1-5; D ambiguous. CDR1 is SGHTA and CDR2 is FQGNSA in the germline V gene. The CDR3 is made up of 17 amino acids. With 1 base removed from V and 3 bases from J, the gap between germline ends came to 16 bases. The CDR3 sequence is CASSLGRFEEINQPQHF. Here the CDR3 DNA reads TGTGCCAGCAGCTTAGGAAGGTTTGAGGAGATCAATCAGCCCCAGCATTTT.

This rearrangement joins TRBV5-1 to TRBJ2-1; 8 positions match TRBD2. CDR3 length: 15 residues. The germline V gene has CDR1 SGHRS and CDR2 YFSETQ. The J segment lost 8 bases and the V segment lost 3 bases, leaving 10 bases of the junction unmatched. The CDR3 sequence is CASSSNLAGRDEQFF. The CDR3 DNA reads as TGCGCCAGCAGCTCAAACTTAGCGGGAAGGGATGAGCAGTTCTTC.

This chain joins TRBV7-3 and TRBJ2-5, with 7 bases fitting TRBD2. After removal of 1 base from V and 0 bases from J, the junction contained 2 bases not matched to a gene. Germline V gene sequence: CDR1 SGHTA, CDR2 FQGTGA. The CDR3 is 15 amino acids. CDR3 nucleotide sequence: TGTGCCAGCAGCTTAATCGGGGGGTACCAAGAGACCCAGTACTTC. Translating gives CASSLIGGYQETQYF.

This CDR3 is CASMWREGINEQFF. The CDR3 bases are TGTGCCAGCATGTGGCGGGAGGGCATCAATGAGCAGTTCTTC. The gene calls are TRBV7-9 and TRBJ2-1; 9 bases map to TRBD2. In germline, CDR1 is SEHNR, CDR2 FQNEAQ (reference sequence). This CDR3 comprises 14 residues. Trimming took 7 bases from V and 6 from J; bases not matched to a gene: 7.

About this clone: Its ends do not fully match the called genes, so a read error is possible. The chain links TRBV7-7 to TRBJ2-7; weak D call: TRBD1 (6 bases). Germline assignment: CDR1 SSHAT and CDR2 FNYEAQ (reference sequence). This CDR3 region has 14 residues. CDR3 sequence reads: CASSFAQGDHEQYF. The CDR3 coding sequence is TGTGCTAGCAGCTTCGCACAGGGCGACCACGAGCAGTACTTC.

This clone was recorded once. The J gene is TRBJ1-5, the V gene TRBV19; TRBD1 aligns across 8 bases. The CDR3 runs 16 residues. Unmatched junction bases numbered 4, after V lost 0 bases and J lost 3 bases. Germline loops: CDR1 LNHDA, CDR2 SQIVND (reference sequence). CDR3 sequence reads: CASSIETTGVNQPQHF. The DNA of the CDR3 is TGTGCCAGTAGTATAGAAACGACAGGGGTCAATCAGCCCCAGCATTTT.

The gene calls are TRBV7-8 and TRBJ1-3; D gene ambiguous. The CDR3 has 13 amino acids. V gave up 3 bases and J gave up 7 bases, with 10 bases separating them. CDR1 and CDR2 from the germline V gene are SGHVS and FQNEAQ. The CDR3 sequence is CASSFLTGNTIYF. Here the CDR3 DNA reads TGTGCCAGCAGCTTTCTCACCGGGAACACCATATATTTT.

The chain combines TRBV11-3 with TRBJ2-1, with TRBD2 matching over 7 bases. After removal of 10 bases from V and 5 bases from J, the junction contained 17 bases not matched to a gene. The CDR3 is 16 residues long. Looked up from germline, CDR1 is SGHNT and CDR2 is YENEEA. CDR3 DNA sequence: TGTGCCATAGAAGGGTCCTCTGGCGCGGGAGACAATGAGCAGTTCTTC. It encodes CAIEGSSGAGDNEQFF.

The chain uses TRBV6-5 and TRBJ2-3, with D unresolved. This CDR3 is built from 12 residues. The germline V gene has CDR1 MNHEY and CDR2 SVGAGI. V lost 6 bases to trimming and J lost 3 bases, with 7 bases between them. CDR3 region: CASSPGTDTQYF. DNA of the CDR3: TGTGCCAGCAGCCCCGGGACAGATACGCAGTATTTT.

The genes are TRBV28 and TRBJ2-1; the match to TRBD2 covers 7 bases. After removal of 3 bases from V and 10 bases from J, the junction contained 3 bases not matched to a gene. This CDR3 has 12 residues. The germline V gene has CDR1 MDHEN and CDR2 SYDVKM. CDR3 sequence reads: CASSLAGREQFF. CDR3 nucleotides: TGTGCCAGCAGTTTGGCCGGGAGGGAGCAGTTCTTC.

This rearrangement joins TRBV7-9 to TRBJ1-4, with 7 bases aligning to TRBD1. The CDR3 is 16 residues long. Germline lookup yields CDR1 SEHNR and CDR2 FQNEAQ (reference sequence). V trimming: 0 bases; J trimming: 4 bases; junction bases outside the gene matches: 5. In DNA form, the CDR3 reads TGTGCCAGCAGCTTAGCGCTGACAGGGATTAATGAAAAACTGTTTTTT. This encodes CASSLALTGINEKLFF.

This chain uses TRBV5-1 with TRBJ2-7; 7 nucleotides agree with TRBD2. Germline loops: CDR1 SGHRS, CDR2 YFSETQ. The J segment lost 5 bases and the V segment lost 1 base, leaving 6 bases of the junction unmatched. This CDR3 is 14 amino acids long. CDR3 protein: CASSLRAGDDEQYF. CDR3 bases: TGCGCCAGCAGCTTGAGGGCGGGAGACGACGAGCAGTACTTC.

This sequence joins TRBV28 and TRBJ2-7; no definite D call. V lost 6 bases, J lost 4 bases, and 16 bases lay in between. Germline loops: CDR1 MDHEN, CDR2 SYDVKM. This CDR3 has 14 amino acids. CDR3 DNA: TGTGCCAGCAGCCCTCTCCTGAGCCCGTACGAGCAGTACTTC. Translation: CASSPLLSPYEQYF. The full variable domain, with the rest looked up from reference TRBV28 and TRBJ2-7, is DVKVTQSSRYLVKRTGEKVFLECVQDMDHENMFWYRQDPGLGLRLIYFSYDVKMKEKGDIPEGYSVSREKKERFSLILESASTNQTSMYLCASSPLLSPYEQYFGPGTRLTVT.

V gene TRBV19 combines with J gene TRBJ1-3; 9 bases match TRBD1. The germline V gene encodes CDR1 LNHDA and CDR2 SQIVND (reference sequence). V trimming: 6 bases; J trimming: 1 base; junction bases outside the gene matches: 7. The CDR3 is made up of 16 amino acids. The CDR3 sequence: CASRDRGVGSGNTIYF. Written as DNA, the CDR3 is TGTGCCAGTAGGGACAGGGGAGTTGGTTCTGGAAACACCATATATTTT.

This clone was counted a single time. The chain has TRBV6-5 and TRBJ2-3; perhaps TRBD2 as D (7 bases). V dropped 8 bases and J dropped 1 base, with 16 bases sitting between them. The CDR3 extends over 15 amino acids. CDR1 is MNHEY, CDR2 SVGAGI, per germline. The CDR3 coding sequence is TGTGCCAGCGCTAGGGAGGGGGGCGGCACAGATACGCAGTATTTT. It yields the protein CASAREGGGTDTQYF.

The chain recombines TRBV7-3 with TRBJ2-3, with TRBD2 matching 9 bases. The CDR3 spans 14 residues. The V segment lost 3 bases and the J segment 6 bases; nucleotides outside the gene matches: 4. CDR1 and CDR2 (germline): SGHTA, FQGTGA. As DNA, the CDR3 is TGTGCCAGCAGCTTTAGCGGGAGTCAGGATACGCAGTATTTT. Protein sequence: CASSFSGSQDTQYF.

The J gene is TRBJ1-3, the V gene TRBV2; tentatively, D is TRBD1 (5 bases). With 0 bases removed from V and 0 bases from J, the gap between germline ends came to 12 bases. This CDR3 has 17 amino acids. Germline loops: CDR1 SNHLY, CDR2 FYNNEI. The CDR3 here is CASSEAWTLDSGNTIYF. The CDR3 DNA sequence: TGTGCCAGCAGTGAAGCATGGACACTCGACTCTGGAAACACCATATATTTT.

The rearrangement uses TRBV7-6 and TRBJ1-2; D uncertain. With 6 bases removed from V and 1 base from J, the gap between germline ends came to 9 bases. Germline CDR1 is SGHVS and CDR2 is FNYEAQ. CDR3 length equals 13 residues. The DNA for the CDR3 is TGTGCCAGCAGTTTGACTCTTAACTATGGCTACACCTTC. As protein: CASSLTLNYGYTF.

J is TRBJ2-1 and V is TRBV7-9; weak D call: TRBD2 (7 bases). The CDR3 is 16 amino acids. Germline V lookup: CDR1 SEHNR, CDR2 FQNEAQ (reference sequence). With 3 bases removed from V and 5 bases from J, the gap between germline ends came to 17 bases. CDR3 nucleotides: TGTGCCAGCAGCTTCGTAGGCAGCGGGGACAACAATGAGCAGTTCTTC. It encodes CASSFVGSGDNNEQFF.

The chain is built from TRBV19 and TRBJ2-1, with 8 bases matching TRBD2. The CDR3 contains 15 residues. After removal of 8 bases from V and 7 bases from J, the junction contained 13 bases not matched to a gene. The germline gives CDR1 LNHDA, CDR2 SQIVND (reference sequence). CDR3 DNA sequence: TGTGCCAGTTCGCGGGAGAGCGGGAGTCCAAATGAGCAGTTCTTC. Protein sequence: CASSRESGSPNEQFF.

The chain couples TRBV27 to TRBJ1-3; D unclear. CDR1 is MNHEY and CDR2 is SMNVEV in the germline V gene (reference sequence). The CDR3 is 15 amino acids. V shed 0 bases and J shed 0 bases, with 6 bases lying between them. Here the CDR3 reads CASSLSKSSGNTIYF. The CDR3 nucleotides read TGTGCCAGCAGTTTATCCAAGAGCTCTGGAAACACCATATATTTT.

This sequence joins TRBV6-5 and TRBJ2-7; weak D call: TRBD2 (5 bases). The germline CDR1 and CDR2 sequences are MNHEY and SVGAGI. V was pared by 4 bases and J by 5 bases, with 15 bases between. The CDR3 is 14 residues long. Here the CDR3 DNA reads TGTGCCAGCAGTTTGCTAGCTCGACCCCACGAGCAGTACTTC. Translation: CASSLLARPHEQYF.

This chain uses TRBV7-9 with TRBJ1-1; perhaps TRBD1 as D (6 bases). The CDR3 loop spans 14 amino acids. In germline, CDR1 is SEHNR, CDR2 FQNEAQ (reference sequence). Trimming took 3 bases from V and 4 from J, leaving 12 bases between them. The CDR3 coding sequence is TGTGCCAGCAGCTTTCCAGGGGCGGGCACTGAAGCTTTCTTT. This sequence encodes CASSFPGAGTEAFF.

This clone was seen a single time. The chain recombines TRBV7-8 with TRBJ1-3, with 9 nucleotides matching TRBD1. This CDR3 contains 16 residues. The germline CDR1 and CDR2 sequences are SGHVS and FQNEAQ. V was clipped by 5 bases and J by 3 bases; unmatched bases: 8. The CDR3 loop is CASSPRTGASGNTIYF. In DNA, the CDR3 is TGTGCCAGCAGCCCACGGACAGGGGCAAGTGGAAACACCATATATTTT.

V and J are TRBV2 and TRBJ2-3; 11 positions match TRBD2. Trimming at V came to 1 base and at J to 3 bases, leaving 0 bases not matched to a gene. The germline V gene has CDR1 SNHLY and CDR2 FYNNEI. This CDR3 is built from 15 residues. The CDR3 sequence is CASSEVAGGTDTQYF. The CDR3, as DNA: TGTGCCAGCAGTGAAGTAGCGGGGGGGACAGATACGCAGTATTTT.

The CDR3: CASSVRPGDYGYTF. The CDR3 bases are TGTGCCAGCAGTGTCCGGCCAGGGGATTATGGCTACACCTTC. The chain joins TRBV2 to TRBJ1-2; a possible D gene is TRBD1 (6 bases). The CDR3 has 14 amino acids. CDR1 and CDR2 from the germline V gene are SNHLY and FYNNEI. Between the trimmed V and J ends, which lost 4 bases and 5 bases, there was a span of 14 bases.

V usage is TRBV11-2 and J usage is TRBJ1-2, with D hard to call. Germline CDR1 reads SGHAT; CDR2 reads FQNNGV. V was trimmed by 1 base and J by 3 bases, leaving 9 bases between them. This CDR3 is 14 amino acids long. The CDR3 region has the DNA TGTGCCAGCAGCTTAGGGGCAGGATACTATGGCTACACCTTC. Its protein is CASSLGAGYYGYTF.

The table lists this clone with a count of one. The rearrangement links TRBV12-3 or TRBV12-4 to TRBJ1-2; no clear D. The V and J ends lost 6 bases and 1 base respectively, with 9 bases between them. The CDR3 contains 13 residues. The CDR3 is CASSARGNYGYTF. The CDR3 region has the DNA TGTGCCAGCAGCGCCCGGGGTAACTATGGCTACACCTTC.

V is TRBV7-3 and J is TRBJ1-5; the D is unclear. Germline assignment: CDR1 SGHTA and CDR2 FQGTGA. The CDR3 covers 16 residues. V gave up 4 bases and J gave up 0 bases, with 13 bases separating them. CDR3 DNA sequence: TGTGCCAGCAGCTCACGGGTAGGTCTTAGCAATCAGCCCCAGCATTTT. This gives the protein CASSSRVGLSNQPQHF.